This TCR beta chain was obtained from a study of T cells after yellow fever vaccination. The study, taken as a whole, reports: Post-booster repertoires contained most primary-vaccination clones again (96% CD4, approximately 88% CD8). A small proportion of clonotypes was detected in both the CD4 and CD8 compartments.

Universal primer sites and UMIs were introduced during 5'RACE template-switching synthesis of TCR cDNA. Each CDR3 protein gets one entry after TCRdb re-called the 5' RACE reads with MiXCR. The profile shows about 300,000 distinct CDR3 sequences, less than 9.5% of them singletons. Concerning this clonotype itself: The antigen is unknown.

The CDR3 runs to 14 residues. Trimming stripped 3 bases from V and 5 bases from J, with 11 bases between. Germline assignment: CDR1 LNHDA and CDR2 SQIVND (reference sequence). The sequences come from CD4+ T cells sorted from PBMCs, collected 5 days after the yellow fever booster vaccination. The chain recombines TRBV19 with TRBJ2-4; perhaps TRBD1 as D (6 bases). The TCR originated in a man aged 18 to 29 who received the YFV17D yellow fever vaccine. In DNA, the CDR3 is TGTGCCAGTAGTATTCAACAGGGCCAAAACATTCAGTACTTC. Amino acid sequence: CASSIQQGQNIQYF.